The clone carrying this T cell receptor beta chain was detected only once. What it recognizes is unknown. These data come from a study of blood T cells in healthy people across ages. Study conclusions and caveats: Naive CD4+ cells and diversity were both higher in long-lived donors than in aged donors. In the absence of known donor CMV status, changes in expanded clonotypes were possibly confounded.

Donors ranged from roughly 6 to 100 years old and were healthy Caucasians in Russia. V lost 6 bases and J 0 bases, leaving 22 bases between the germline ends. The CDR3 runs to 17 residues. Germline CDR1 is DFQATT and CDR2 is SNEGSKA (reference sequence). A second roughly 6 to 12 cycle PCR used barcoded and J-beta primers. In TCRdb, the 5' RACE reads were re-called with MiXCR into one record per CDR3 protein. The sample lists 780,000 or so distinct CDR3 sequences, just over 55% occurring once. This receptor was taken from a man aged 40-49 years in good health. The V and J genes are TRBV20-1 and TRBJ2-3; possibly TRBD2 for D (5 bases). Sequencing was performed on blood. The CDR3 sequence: CSAPTSGLRYSTDTQYF. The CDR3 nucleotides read TGCAGTGCACCTACCTCCGGACTCCGTTATAGCACAGATACGCAGTATTTT.